This note documents a single T cell receptor (beta chain) sequence. The target antigen is unknown. The sample belongs to a study of T cell responses to AZD1222 COVID-19 vaccine. About the study: Second-dose timings of about 4 or about 12 weeks were pooled. Study-wide results and caveats: Sampled repertoires all dated from after the peak T cell response. Clonal diversity was possibly underestimated, and white British individuals and females predominated among donors. Nearly half of spike-specific TCRs reportedly go after variant regions that carry no mutations.

The J segment lost 3 bases and the V segment lost 1 base, leaving 8 bases of the junction unmatched. The germline gives CDR1 MDHEN, CDR2 SYDVKM. There are 16 residues in the CDR3. Clones were sequenced by immunoSEQ multiplex PCR, and TCRdb holds only the in-frame ones, with some missing. The sample lists about 150,000 clones; around 90% were seen once. The sequencing used peripheral blood, collected on day 0 of AZD1222 vaccination. The V and J genes are TRBV28 and TRBJ1-1, with TRBD1 matching over 7 bases. The receptor's source is an adult in good health. The CDR3 coding sequence is TGTGCCAGCAGTTTATCCTTGACAGGGATGGACACTGAAGCTTTCTTT. Translation: CASSLSLTGMDTEAFF.